In this sample, the clone carrying this TCR beta chain turned up many times. Diagnosis relied on clinical symptoms, serum thyroxine and TRAb, thyroid ultrasound and orbital computed tomography. This sample is part of a study of T cells in Graves' hyperthyroidism and ophthalmopathy. The CDR3 spans 18 residues. V dropped 6 bases and J dropped 1 base, with 25 bases sitting between them. What was amplified from RNA transcripts were TCR beta CDR3 regions. TCR CDR3 regions were first amplified by RT-PCR with HTBI primers. TCRdb redid the calling of the multiplex PCR reads with MiXCR, one entry per CDR3 protein. Here the sample spans a few hundred thousand distinct CDR3 sequences, about a fifth being singletons.

Sequenced sample: blood. The chain has TRBV12-3 or TRBV12-4 and TRBJ2-7; D gene ambiguous. This TCR was recovered from a woman under 30 with Graves' hyperthyroidism. CDR3 sequence (DNA): TGTGCCAGCAGCCCCCCAGACGGATACTCGGGCCCATCCTACGAGCAGTACTTC. Its protein is CASSPPDGYSGPSYEQYF.